The rows below give T cell receptor beta chains drawn from one sample of a study of identical twins. One entry per CDR3 protein results from TCRdb running MiXCR on the 5' RACE reads. The repertoire holds approximately 500,000 distinct CDR3 sequences, with about 24% as singletons. The same sample was also studied in work on T cells expressing NK-cell markers.

The specimen was CD4+ T cells sorted from blood. All receptors derive from a woman aged 18-29 years in good health. CDR3s include the opening cysteine and the closing phenylalanine or tryptophan. Fields, in order: clone size, D gene, V gene, J gene, CDR3 DNA, CDR3 protein. A D gene is named only where the DNA matches it firmly. The size entry is marked missing in some rows and otherwise reads once, few, many or a size class.

NA	NA	TRBV14	TRBJ2-3	TGTGCCAGCAGCCAAGATCTGGGGGCGCAGGGAGATACGCAGTATTTT	CASSQDLGAQGDTQYF
NA	NA	TRBV27	TRBJ2-7	TGTGCCAGCAGTTTAGCCCGGAGGAGCTCCTACGAGCAGTACTTC	CASSLARRSSYEQYF
NA	NA	TRBV6-5	TRBJ2-5	TGTGCCAGCAGTTACTCGATCTTGAGGGAGACCCAGTACTTC	CASSYSILRETQYF
NA	NA	TRBV11-2	TRBJ2-6	TGTGCCAGCAGCCACTTCACATACAGGGCCATCCCCTCTGGGGCCAACGTCCTGACTTTC	CASSHFTYRAIPSGANVLTF
NA	NA	TRBV6-6	TRBJ2-5	TGTGCCAGCAGTTCCCTCTCCTGGGAGACCCAGTACTTC	CASSSLSWETQYF
NA	TRBD2	TRBV25-1	TRBJ2-7	TGTGCCAGCAGTGAAACTAGCGGGACGCTCTACGAGCAGTACTTC	CASSETSGTLYEQYF
few	NA	TRBV3-1	TRBJ1-1	TGTGCCAGCAGCCAAGCGTCCGGGAACACTGAAGCTTTCTTT	CASSQASGNTEAFF
NA	TRBD2	TRBV3-1	TRBJ2-5	TGTGCCAGCAGCCAATGGGAGGGGGAGACCCAGTACTTC	CASSQWEGETQYF
NA	TRBD1	TRBV12-3/TRBV12-4	TRBJ1-6	TGTGCCAGCAGTGCACAGGGGAATGGTAATTCACCCCTCCACTTT	CASSAQGNGNSPLHF
few	TRBD1	TRBV20-1	TRBJ2-7	TGCAGTGCTAGAGATCCGGGACAGGGTCCCCTCGAGCAGTACTTC	CSARDPGQGPLEQYF
few	NA	TRBV29-1	TRBJ2-5	TGCAGCGTCGTCATGGGGGGAGAGACCCAGTACTTC	CSVVMGGETQYF
NA	NA	TRBV6-1	TRBJ2-7	TGTGCCAGCGGAGGGCCGAACGTTCGAGAGCAGTACTTC	CASGGPNVREQYF
NA	NA	TRBV14	TRBJ2-1	TGTGCCAGCAGCCAAGTGGGCCAGGGGAGGGCCAATGAGCAGTTCTTC	CASSQVGQGRANEQFF
many	NA	TRBV10-3	TRBJ1-5	TGTGCCATCAGTGACGGGGATCAGCCCCAGCATTTT	CAISDGDQPQHF
NA	TRBD2	TRBV11-2	TRBJ2-3	TGTGCCAGCAGCTCCTGGACTAGTGCAGATACGCAGTATTTT	CASSSWTSADTQYF